The present TCR beta chain was sequenced within a study of human T cells and chemical hapten exposure. TCRdb called the RACE reads again in MiXCR, with one record for every CDR3 protein. Counted here are about 260,000 distinct CDR3 sequences, about 9% occurring once; the ten biggest clones make up approximately 2.2%. The junction had 6 bases not matched to a gene; V was cut back by 3 bases and J by 10 bases. Germline lookup yields CDR1 SQVTM and CDR2 ANQGSEA. The CDR3 is 14 amino acids. Time point defined: pre-sensitization, week 0. Treatment described: therapeutic diphenylcyclopropenone sensitization with weekly scalp DPC.

The sequence was obtained from a middle-aged woman with alopecia areata. Some clones in this sample may be carry-over from other donors' samples. The chain is built from TRBV29-1 and TRBJ2-1, with TRBD2 identical over 13 bases. The sample consisted of whole blood, taken in connection with sensitization to the hapten diphenylcyclopropenone (DPC). The chain's CDR3 is CSVETSGRFSEQFF. CDR3 DNA: TGCAGCGTTGAGACTAGCGGGAGGTTCAGCGAGCAGTTCTTC.